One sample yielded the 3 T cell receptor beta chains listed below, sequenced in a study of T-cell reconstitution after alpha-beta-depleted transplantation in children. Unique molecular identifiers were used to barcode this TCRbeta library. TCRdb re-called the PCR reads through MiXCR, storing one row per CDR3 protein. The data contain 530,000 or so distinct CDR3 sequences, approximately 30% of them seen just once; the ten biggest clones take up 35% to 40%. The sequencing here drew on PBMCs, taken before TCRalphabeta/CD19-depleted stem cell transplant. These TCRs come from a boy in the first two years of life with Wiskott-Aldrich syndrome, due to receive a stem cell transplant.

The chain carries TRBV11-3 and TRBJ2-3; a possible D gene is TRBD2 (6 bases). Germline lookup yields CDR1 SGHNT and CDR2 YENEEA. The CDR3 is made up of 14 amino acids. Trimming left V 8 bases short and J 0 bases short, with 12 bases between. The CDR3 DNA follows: TGTGCCAGCTCCCCTAGCGTAAGCACAGATACGCAGTATTTT. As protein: CASSPSVSTDTQYF.

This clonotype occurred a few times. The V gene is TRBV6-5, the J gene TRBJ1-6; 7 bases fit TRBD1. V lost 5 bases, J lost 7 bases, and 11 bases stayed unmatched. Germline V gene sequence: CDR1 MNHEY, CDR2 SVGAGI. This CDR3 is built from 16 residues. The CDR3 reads CASSHLGTDLNSPLHF. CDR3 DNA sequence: TGTGCCAGCAGTCACCTCGGGACAGACCTAAATTCACCCCTCCACTTT.

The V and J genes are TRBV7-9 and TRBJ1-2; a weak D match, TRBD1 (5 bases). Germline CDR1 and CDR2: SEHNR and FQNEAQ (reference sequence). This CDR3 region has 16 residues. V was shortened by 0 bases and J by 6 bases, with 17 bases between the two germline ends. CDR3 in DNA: TGTGCCAGCAGCTTAGCGTCCGTCGGGGGTTCGAATGGCTACACCTTC. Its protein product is CASSLASVGGSNGYTF. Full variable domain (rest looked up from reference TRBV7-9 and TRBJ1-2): DTGVSQNPRHKITKRGQNVTFRCDPISEHNRLYWYRQTLGQGPEFLTYFQNEAQLEKSRLLSDRFSAERPKGSFSTLEIQRTEQGDSAMYLCASSLASVGGSNGYTFGSGTRLTVV.